A single sample is the source of the 14 T cell receptor beta chains below, sequenced in a study of high-grade serous ovarian cancer treatment subgroups. Clones were sequenced by immunoSEQ multiplex PCR, and TCRdb holds only the in-frame ones, with some missing. The sample consists of 2,500 to 3,500 clones, about 69% of them appearing once. Tumor tissue was taken before any definitive surgery or chemotherapy was given. The sequencing input was tumor tissue. These receptors were taken from a human donor with high-grade serous ovarian cancer.

The rearrangement joins TRBV10-3 to TRBJ2-2; 7 positions agree with TRBD1. Germline CDR1 ENHRY, CDR2 SYGVKD. The CDR3 is made up of 16 amino acids. Trimming at V came to 6 bases and at J to 0 bases, leaving 7 bases not matched to a gene. CDR3 sequence: CAIRQPTGPNTGELFF. CDR3 in DNA: TGTGCCATCAGACAACCGACAGGGCCGAACACCGGGGAGCTGTTTTTT.

The chain carries TRBV29-1 and TRBJ1-1, with D perhaps TRBD1 (5 bases). Trimming removed 7 bases at V and 5 bases at J, with 23 bases between. The CDR3 has 15 residues. Germline V CDR1 and CDR2: SQVTM, ANQGSEA. Here the CDR3 reads CSARGGGGKSTEAFF. Here the CDR3 DNA reads TGCAGCGCCCGCGGGGGGGGAGGGAAATCTACTGAAGCTTTCTTT. The full variable domain, rest sourced from reference TRBV29-1 and TRBJ1-1, is SAVISQKPSRDICQRGTSLTIQCQVDSQVTMMFWYRQQPGQSLTLIATANQGSEATYESGFVIDKFPISRPNLTFSTLTVSNMSPEDSSIYLCSARGGGGKSTEAFFGQGTRLTVV.

This clone was found a few times. DNA for the CDR3: TGTGCCATCAGTGACTACGGGGGGGAAGCTTTCTTT. Protein sequence: CAISDYGGEAFF. The chain is built from TRBV10-3 and TRBJ1-1; D is perhaps TRBD1 (5 bases). The length of the CDR3 is 12 residues. CDR1 ENHRY and CDR2 SYGVKD come from the germline V gene. The V end was cut by 3 bases, the J end by 8 bases, with 10 bases between.

This clone was observed a handful of times. This chain links TRBV6-6 with TRBJ1-1; D is ambiguous. Between the trimmed V and J ends, which lost 6 bases and 4 bases, there was a span of 12 bases. The CDR3 has 13 amino acids. The V gene's germline CDR1 is MNHNY and CDR2 SVGAGI (reference sequence). In DNA, the CDR3 is TGTGCCAGCAGCGGAGTGTGGGGCACTGAAGCTTTCTTT. Translating it yields CASSGVWGTEAFF.

This chain joins TRBV28 and TRBJ1-1; D uncertain. CDR1 is MDHEN and CDR2 is SYDVKM in the germline V gene. Trimming cost V 6 bases and J 1 base, with 12 bases left between them. This CDR3 is 14 amino acids long. CDR3 nucleotide sequence: TGTGCCAGCAGCCTACCCACACAGAACACTGAAGCTTTCTTT. This sequence encodes CASSLPTQNTEAFF.

With respect to this clone: One junction end disagrees with the germline gene, perhaps due to a read error. The sample has other DNA sequences that encode this CDR3 too. The chain has TRBV6-1 and TRBJ2-1; weak D call: TRBD2 (5 bases). Germline CDR1 MNHNS, CDR2 SASEGT. This CDR3 is 12 amino acids long. This CDR3 is CASSEGGVEQFF. As DNA, the CDR3 is TGTGCCAGTAGTGAAGGAGGAGTTGAGCAGTTCTTC.

This clone was observed once. In DNA form, the CDR3 reads TGTGCCAGCAGGGCGGGACTAGCGGGGGGGAACACCGGGGAGCTGTTTTTT. Translation: CASRAGLAGGNTGELFF. The gene calls are TRBV5-4 and TRBJ2-2; the match to TRBD2 covers 15 bases. Losses at the gene ends were 5 bases for V and 1 base for J; bases not matched to a gene: 3. CDR3 size: 17 residues. Germline V gene lookup returns CDR1 SGHNT and CDR2 YYREEE (reference sequence).

The chain couples TRBV30 to TRBJ2-3, with D perhaps matching TRBD2 (6 bases). This CDR3 has 12 residues. Trimming left V 5 bases short and J 3 bases short, with 9 bases between. Germline values: CDR1 GTSNPN, CDR2 SVGIG (reference sequence). CDR3 nucleotides: TGTGCCTGGCGGGAGCGTACAGATACGCAGTATTTT. It translates to CAWRERTDTQYF. The full variable domain, rest sourced from reference TRBV30 and TRBJ2-3, is SQTIHQWPATLVQPVGSPLSLECTVEGTSNPNLYWYRQAAGRGLQLLFYSVGIGQISSEVPQNLSASRPQDRQFILSSKKLLLSDSGFYLCAWRERTDTQYFGPGTRLTVL.

This chain connects TRBV28 to TRBJ2-5, with no clear D. The V end lost 5 bases, the J end lost 2 bases, and 15 bases lay between the germline ends. Germline CDR1 MDHEN, CDR2 SYDVKM. The CDR3 extends over 15 amino acids. CDR3: CASSPPGRPQETQYF. The CDR3 region has the DNA TGTGCCAGCAGTCCGCCCGGTCGCCCTCAAGAGACCCAGTACTTC.

This clone has a handful of counts. V is TRBV7-9 and J is TRBJ2-4; 7 nucleotides match TRBD1. The V gene end was trimmed by 2 bases and the J gene end by 9 bases; junction bases not matched to a gene: 4. CDR1 and CDR2 (germline): SEHNR, FQNEAQ (reference sequence). CDR3 length: 13 amino acids. CDR3 DNA sequence: TGTGCCAGCAGCTTAAGGACAGGAGGCATTCAGTACTTC. It is translated as CASSLRTGGIQYF.

This clone was detected once. This chain uses TRBV30 with TRBJ2-1; D unclear. Per germline, CDR1 GTSNPN and CDR2 SVGIG (reference sequence). The germline V and J ends were trimmed by 2 bases and 5 bases, with 7 bases remaining between them. There are 12 residues in the CDR3. As DNA, the CDR3 is TGTGCCTGGAGTCGGTCGGACAATGAGCAGTTCTTC. Protein: CAWSRSDNEQFF.

The genes are TRBV28 and TRBJ2-1; D is possibly TRBD1 or TRBD2 (5 bases each). The CDR3 covers 15 residues. The V gene lost 5 bases and the J gene lost 4 bases, with 15 bases spanning the gap. Looked up from germline, CDR1 is MDHEN and CDR2 is SYDVKM. CDR3 sequence reads: CASSPPGTPYNEQFF. DNA of the CDR3: TGTGCCAGCAGTCCCCCCGGGACCCCTTACAATGAGCAGTTCTTC.

This rearrangement joins TRBV6-5 to TRBJ1-2; TRBD1 matches 10 bases. V trimming: 6 bases; J trimming: 13 bases; junction bases outside the gene matches: 11. CDR3 length equals 13 residues. Germline values: CDR1 MNHEY, CDR2 SVGAGI. The CDR3 protein is CASRTGTGVAVTF. The CDR3 DNA is TGTGCCAGCAGGACCGGGACAGGGGTTGCGGTCACCTTC.

V is TRBV11-3 and J is TRBJ2-1; tentatively, D is TRBD2 (6 bases). CDR1 SGHNT and CDR2 YENEEA come from the germline V gene. The CDR3 consists of 14 residues. Trimming shortened V by 1 base and J by 9 bases, and 13 bases separated the two germline ends. The CDR3: CASSLASPGSEQFF. CDR3 in DNA: TGTGCCAGCAGCTTAGCCTCCCCCGGGAGTGAGCAGTTCTTC.